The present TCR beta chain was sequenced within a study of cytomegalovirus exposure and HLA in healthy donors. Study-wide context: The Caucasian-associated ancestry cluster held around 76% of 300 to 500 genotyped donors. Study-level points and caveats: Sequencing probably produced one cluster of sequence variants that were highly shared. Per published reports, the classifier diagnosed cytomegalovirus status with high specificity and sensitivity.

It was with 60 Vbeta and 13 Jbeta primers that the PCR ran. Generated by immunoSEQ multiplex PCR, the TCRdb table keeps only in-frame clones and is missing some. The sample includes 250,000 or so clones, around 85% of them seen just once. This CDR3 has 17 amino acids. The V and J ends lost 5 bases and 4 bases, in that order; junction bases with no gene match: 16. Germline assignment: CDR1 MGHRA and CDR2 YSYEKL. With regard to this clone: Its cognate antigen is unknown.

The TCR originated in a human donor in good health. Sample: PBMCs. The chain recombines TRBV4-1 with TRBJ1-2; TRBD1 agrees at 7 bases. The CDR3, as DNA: TGCGCCAGCAGCGCTATACTCCATTACAGGGGAGGCTATGGCTACACCTTC. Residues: CASSAILHYRGGYGYTF.